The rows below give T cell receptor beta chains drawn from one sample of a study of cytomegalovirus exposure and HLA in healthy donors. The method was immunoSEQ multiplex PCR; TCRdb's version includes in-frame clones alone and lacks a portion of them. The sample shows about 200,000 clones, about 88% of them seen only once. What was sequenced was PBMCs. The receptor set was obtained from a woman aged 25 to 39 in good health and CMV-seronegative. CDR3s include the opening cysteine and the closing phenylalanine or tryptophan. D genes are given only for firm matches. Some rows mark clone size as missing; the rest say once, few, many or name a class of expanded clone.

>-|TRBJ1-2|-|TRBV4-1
CASSRVEEAGGYTF
TGCGCCAGCAGCCGAGTTGAGGAAGCGGGTGGCTACACCTTC
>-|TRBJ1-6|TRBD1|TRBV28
CASSFRGLGTPLHF
TGTGCCAGCAGTTTTAGGGGGCTGGGTACACCCCTCCACTTT
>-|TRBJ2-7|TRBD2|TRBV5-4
CASSRVTGGEYEQYF
TGTGCCAGCAGCCGGGTAACGGGAGGAGAGTACGAGCAGTACTTC
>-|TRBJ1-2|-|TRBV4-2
CASSQDLEIYGYTF
TGTGCCAGCAGCCAAGATTTGGAGATCTATGGCTACACCTTC
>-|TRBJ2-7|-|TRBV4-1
CASSQFRGGEQYF
TGCGCCAGCAGCCAATTCAGAGGCGGAGAGCAGTACTTC
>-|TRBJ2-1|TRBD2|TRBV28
CASSPKREFSNEQFF
TGTGCCAGCAGTCCAAAGCGGGAGTTTTCCAATGAGCAGTTCTTC
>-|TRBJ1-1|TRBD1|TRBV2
CANAPGQGVQGGTEAFF
TGTGCCAACGCGCCGGGACAGGGGGTTCAGGGAGGCACTGAAGCTTTCTTT
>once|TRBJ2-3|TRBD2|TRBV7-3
CASSLTPGGLAGDTQYF
TGTGCCAGCAGCTTAACGCCTGGGGGACTAGCGGGCGATACGCAGTATTTT
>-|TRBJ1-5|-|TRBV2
CASRGQQNVGQPQHF
TGTGCCAGTCGGGGTCAGCAAAACGTGGGGCAGCCCCAGCATTTT
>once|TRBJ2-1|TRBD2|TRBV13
CASSLERLAGYNEQFF
TGTGCCAGCAGCTTAGAACGGCTAGCGGGGTACAATGAGCAGTTCTTC
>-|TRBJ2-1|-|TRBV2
CASSEFPSSYNEQFF
TGTGCCAGCAGTGAATTCCCCAGCTCCTACAATGAGCAGTTCTTC
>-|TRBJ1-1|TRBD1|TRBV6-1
CASRGTGSTEAFF
TGTGCCAGCAGGGGGACAGGGAGCACTGAAGCTTTCTTT
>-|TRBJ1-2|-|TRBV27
CASSLWPGKRRYGYTF
TGTGCCAGCAGTTTATGGCCGGGGAAGAGAAGGTATGGCTACACCTTC
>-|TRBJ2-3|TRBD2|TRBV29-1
CSAPTSGGTDTQYF
TGCAGCGCCCCGACTAGCGGGGGCACAGATACGCAGTATTTT
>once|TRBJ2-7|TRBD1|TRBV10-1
CASSRDRGPYEQYF
TGCGCCAGCAGTCGGGACAGGGGACCCTACGAGCAGTACTTC
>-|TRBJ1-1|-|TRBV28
CASSLPDSGDTEAFF
TGTGCCAGCAGTTTACCAGACTCAGGGGACACTGAAGCTTTCTTT
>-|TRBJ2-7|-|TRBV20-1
CSGTYYEQYF
TGCAGTGGCACCTACTACGAGCAGTACTTC
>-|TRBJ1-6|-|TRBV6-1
CASTITAYSPLHF
TGTGCCAGCACCATAACTGCCTATTCACCCCTCCACTTT
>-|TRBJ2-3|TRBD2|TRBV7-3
CASNKHRTSGRADTQYF
TGTGCCAGCAACAAACACAGGACTAGCGGGAGAGCAGATACGCAGTATTTT
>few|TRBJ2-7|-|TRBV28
CASSLAGVSYEQYF
TGTGCCAGCAGTTTAGCAGGCGTCTCCTACGAGCAGTACTTC
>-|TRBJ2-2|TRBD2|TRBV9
CASSGSGSGVAGELFF
TGTGCCAGCAGCGGCAGCGGGAGTGGGGTGGCCGGGGAGCTGTTTTTT
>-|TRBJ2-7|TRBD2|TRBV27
CASSTTNGRDWSGATSYEQYF
TGTGCCAGCAGTACTACCAATGGCCGCGACTGGAGCGGGGCTACCTCCTACGAGCAGTACTTC
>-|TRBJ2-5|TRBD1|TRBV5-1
CASSLGQGVIQETQYF
TGCGCCAGCAGCTTGGGACAGGGAGTTATCCAAGAGACCCAGTACTTC
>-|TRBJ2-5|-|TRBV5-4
CASSLYGRETQYF
TGTGCCAGCAGCTTGTATGGCAGGGAGACCCAGTACTTC
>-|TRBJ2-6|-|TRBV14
CASSRLDIRSGANVLTF
TGTGCCAGCAGCCGACTGGACATCCGCTCTGGGGCCAACGTCCTGACTTTC
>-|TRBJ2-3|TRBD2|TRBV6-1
CASRALAGAEDTQYF
TGTGCCAGCAGGGCACTAGCGGGAGCGGAAGATACGCAGTATTTT
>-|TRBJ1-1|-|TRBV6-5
CASSYEFGTTGTEAFF
TGTGCCAGCAGTTACGAGTTCGGAACTACGGGAACTGAAGCTTTCTTT
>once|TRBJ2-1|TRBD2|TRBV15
CATSLAGGRLSYNEQFF
TGTGCCACCAGCCTAGCGGGAGGTCGACTCTCCTACAATGAGCAGTTCTTC
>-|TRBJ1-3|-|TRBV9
CASSVGPGSSGNTIYF
TGTGCCAGCAGCGTAGGACCGGGGAGCTCTGGAAACACCATATATTTT
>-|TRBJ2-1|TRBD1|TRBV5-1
CASRTGTGGTNEQFF
TGCGCCAGCCGCACCGGGACAGGGGGCACGAATGAGCAGTTCTTC
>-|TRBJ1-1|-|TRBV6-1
CASSEPRPTKGQPRGPF
TGTGCCAGCAGTGAACCCCGACCGACAAAAGGACAGCCTCGGGGTCCGTTT
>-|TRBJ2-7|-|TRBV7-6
CASSSAGLYEQYF
TGTGCCAGCAGCTCCGCGGGTCTTTACGAGCAGTACTTC
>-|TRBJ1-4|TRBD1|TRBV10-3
CAISESGTGLVGEKLFF
TGTGCCATCAGTGAGTCTGGGACAGGGTTAGTTGGCGAAAAACTGTTTTTT
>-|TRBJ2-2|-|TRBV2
CASSARKRANTGELFF
TGTGCCAGCAGTGCCCGGAAGAGGGCGAACACCGGGGAGCTGTTTTTT
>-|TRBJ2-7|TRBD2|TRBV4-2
CASSQAAGEAYEQYF
TGTGCCAGCAGCCAAGCCGCGGGAGAGGCCTACGAGCAGTACTTC
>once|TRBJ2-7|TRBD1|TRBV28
CASSPTYRGGDEQYF
TGTGCCAGCAGTCCCACCTATCGAGGGGGCGACGAGCAGTACTTC
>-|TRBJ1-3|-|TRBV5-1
CASSFLTSGNTIYF
TGCGCCAGCAGCTTTCTAACCTCTGGAAACACCATATATTTT
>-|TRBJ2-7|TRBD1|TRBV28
CASSKDRGTHEQYF
TGTGCCAGCAGTAAGGACAGGGGGACCCACGAGCAGTACTTC
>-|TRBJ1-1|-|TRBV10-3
CAISDPQTVTEAFF
TGTGCCATCAGTGACCCACAGACAGTAACTGAAGCTTTCTTT
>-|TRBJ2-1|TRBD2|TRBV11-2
CASSLGLADNNEQFF
TGTGCCAGCAGCTTGGGACTAGCGGATAACAATGAGCAGTTCTTC
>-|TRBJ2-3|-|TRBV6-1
CASSEEIATDTQYF
TGTGCCAGCAGTGAAGAGATAGCAACAGATACGCAGTATTTT
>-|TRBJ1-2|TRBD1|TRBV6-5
CASSTPDRGDYGYTF
TGTGCCAGCAGTACCCCGGACAGGGGTGACTATGGCTACACCTTC
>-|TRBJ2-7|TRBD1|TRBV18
CASSPSGQGAYEQYF
TGTGCCAGCTCACCATCCGGACAGGGGGCTTACGAGCAGTACTTC
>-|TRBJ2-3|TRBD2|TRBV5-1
CASGGGSQPGGTQYF
TGCGCCAGCGGAGGCGGGAGCCAACCCGGAGGTACGCAGTATTTT
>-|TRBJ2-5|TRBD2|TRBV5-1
CASSPGGLRETQYF
TGCGCCAGCAGCCCGGGGGGGCTTCGGGAGACCCAGTACTTC
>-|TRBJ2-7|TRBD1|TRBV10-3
CAIRVETGTGGMNEQYF
TGTGCCATCAGAGTTGAAACCGGGACAGGGGGCATGAACGAGCAGTACTTC
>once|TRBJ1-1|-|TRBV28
CASSPGQITEAFF
TGTGCCAGCAGCCCGGGACAAATAACTGAAGCTTTCTTT
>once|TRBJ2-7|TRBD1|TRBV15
CATSREWTGVGYEQYF
TGTGCCACCAGCAGAGAATGGACAGGGGTAGGGTACGAGCAGTACTTC
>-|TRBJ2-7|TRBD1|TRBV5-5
CASSFDPGQLYYEQYF
TGTGCCAGCAGCTTCGACCCGGGACAGCTCTACTACGAGCAGTACTTC
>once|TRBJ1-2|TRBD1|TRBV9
CASSGGDRGLRYGYTF
TGTGCCAGCAGCGGAGGGGACAGGGGTTTGCGCTATGGCTACACCTTC